The 16 T cell receptor beta chains below were found in one sample sequenced in a study of blood T cell repertoires in COVID-19. Measured with immunoSEQ multiplex PCR; TCRdb has only the in-frame clones, and not every one. The data show under 100,000 clones, more than 75% seen once. Sequences were obtained from peripheral blood. The source of these receptors is a man aged 55 to 70 with acute or convalescent COVID-19.

The chain recombines TRBV6-6 with TRBJ1-1; D may be TRBD1 (6 bases). Germline CDR1 and CDR2: MNHNY and SVGAGI (reference sequence). The CDR3 has 13 residues. Trimming cost V 4 bases and J 10 bases, with 16 bases left between them. This CDR3 reads CASSWGSGGGAFF. The CDR3 bases are TGTGCCAGCAGTTGGGGGAGTGGGGGCGGAGCTTTCTTT.

This chain uses TRBV3-1 (or the pseudogene TRBV3-2) with TRBJ1-4, with 7 nucleotides matching TRBD1. CDR3 length equals 17 residues. CDR1 is LGHDT, CDR2 YNNKEL, per germline (reference sequence). Trimming at V came to 5 bases and at J to 0 bases, leaving 9 bases not matched to a gene. The CDR3 loop reads CASSSRQGLSTNEKLFF. In DNA form, the CDR3 reads TGTGCCAGCAGCTCTCGACAGGGCCTATCAACTAATGAAAAACTGTTTTTT.

This clone was observed a single time. The chain recombines TRBV10-2 with TRBJ2-1; D may be TRBD1 (6 bases). This CDR3 is 13 amino acids long. The germline V and J ends were trimmed by 5 bases and 7 bases, with 12 bases remaining between them. CDR1 WSHSY and CDR2 SAAADI come from the germline V gene. The CDR3 reads CASSMNRVNEQFF. Written as DNA, the CDR3 is TGCGCCAGCAGTATGAACAGGGTAAATGAGCAGTTCTTC.

The rearrangement uses TRBV29-1 and TRBJ2-3; unclear D gene. In germline, CDR1 is SQVTM, CDR2 ANQGSEA. The CDR3 sequence is 12 residues long. Trimming stripped 6 bases from V and 1 base from J, with 8 bases between. In DNA, the CDR3 is TGCAGCGTGGCCCCCCGCACAGATACGCAGTATTTT. It encodes CSVAPRTDTQYF.

This clone has only a few counts. The genes are TRBV28 and TRBJ2-1, with 12 bases identical to TRBD2. Looked up from germline, CDR1 is MDHEN and CDR2 is SYDVKM. CDR3 length: 17 amino acids. Trimming at V came to 1 base and at J to 0 bases, leaving 1 base not matched to a gene. The CDR3 region has the DNA TGTGCCAGCAGTTTATCGACTAGCGGGAGCTCCTACAATGAGCAGTTCTTC. It translates to CASSLSTSGSSYNEQFF. The whole variable domain, remainder taken from reference TRBV28 and TRBJ2-1, is DVKVTQSSRYLVKRTGEKVFLECVQDMDHENMFWYRQDPGLGLRLIYFSYDVKMKEKGDIPEGYSVSREKKERFSLILESASTNQTSMYLCASSLSTSGSSYNEQFFGPGTRLTVL.

V is TRBV5-1 and J is TRBJ2-5, with 8 nucleotides matching TRBD2. Germline loops: CDR1 SGHRS, CDR2 YFSETQ. The CDR3 has 17 amino acids. V shed 0 bases and J 0 bases; nucleotides not matched to a gene: 7. Here the CDR3 DNA reads TGCGCCAGCAGCTTGGGGGCGAGGCGGGAGGACCAAGAGACCCAGTACTTC. It yields the protein CASSLGARREDQETQYF.

The chain employs TRBV5-5 and TRBJ2-1; a possible D gene is TRBD1 (6 bases). V lost 5 bases to trimming and J lost 2 bases, with 11 bases between them. The germline V gene encodes CDR1 SGHKS and CDR2 YYEKEE (reference sequence). This CDR3 has 14 amino acids. The chain's CDR3 is CASRLQGPYNEQFF. In DNA form, the CDR3 reads TGTGCCAGCAGATTACAGGGTCCCTACAATGAGCAGTTCTTC.

The chain recombines TRBV28 with TRBJ1-2, with TRBD1 identical over 7 bases. Germline V gives CDR1 MDHEN, CDR2 SYDVKM. The CDR3 totals 14 residues. J lost 8 bases, V lost 2 bases, and 8 bases had no gene match. In DNA form, the CDR3 reads TGTGCCAGCAGTTTAGGATCCAGGGGGAAGGGCTACACCTTC. It encodes CASSLGSRGKGYTF.

This clone was detected a few times. The chain couples TRBV29-1 to TRBJ1-2; D remains unclear. The CDR3 is 11 residues long. The V end lost 2 bases, the J end lost 8 bases, and 9 bases lay between the germline ends. The V gene's germline CDR1 is SQVTM and CDR2 ANQGSEA. DNA for the CDR3: TGCAGCGTTGAAAAAGAGTTAGGCTACACCTTC. Its protein is CSVEKELGYTF.

This sequence joins TRBV7-9 and TRBJ1-2; D unresolved. From germline, CDR1 is SEHNR and CDR2 FQNEAQ (reference sequence). There are 18 residues in the CDR3. Trimming shortened V by 4 bases and J by 1 base, and 22 bases separated the two germline ends. The DNA for the CDR3 is TGTGCCAGCAGCTGGGGAGCTCCGGGGAGGGCCTTTAACTATGGCTACACCTTC. Its translation is CASSWGAPGRAFNYGYTF.

This clone was counted a single time. V and J are TRBV4-3 and TRBJ2-3, with TRBD2 identical over 8 bases. This CDR3 contains 16 residues. The V gene's germline CDR1 is LGHNA and CDR2 YSLEER. V shed 1 base, J shed 2 bases, and the junction held 5 bases outside the gene matches. The CDR3 protein is CASSQGGGGTTDTQYF. The CDR3 DNA follows: TGCGCCAGCAGCCAAGGGGGCGGGGGGACCACAGATACGCAGTATTTT.

This clone was seen once. This sequence joins TRBV27 and TRBJ2-4; D is possibly TRBD1 (7 bases). The CDR3 sequence is 14 residues long. V gave up 2 bases and J gave up 9 bases, with 14 bases separating them. In germline, CDR1 is MNHEY, CDR2 SMNVEV (reference sequence). In DNA, the CDR3 is TGTGCCAGCAGTTTACGGGGGCAGGGGGGCATTCAGTACTTC. Amino acid sequence: CASSLRGQGGIQYF.

This clone has a single count. The rearrangement joins TRBV7-2 to TRBJ1-6; 12 bases map to TRBD1. The CDR3 is made up of 17 amino acids. J lost 9 bases, V lost 1 base, and 7 bases had no gene match. The germline gives CDR1 SGHTA, CDR2 FQGNSA. CDR3 DNA: TGTGCCAGCAGCTTAGGGACACCGGGACAGGGGGCTTCACCCCTCCACTTT. Its protein product is CASSLGTPGQGASPLHF.

In its sample, this clone was seen a few times. This chain joins TRBV18 and TRBJ2-7; 9 bases agree with TRBD1. CDR3 length: 18 residues. Germline V gene sequence: CDR1 KGHSH, CDR2 LQKENI. After removal of 6 bases from V and 2 bases from J, the junction contained 17 bases not matched to a gene. This chain's CDR3 is CASSPREDRGTTAYEQYF. CDR3 nucleotides: TGTGCCAGCTCCCCTCGGGAGGACAGGGGCACTACCGCCTACGAGCAGTACTTC. The whole variable domain, filled in from reference TRBV18 and TRBJ2-7, reads NAGVMQNPRHLVRRRGQEARLRCSPMKGHSHVYWYRQLPEEGLKFMVYLQKENIIDESGMPKERFSAEFPKEGPSILRIQQVVRGDSAAYFCASSPREDRGTTAYEQYFGPGTRLTVT.

The rearrangement uses TRBV7-9 and TRBJ2-7, with 11 bases aligning to TRBD1. This CDR3 has 15 amino acids. With 5 bases clipped from V and 0 bases from J, the junction kept 3 bases outside the gene matches. CDR1 SEHNR and CDR2 FQNEAQ come from the germline V gene (reference sequence). CDR3 loop: CASSLGQGVSYEQYF. As DNA, the CDR3 is TGTGCCAGCAGCCTGGGACAGGGGGTCTCCTACGAGCAGTACTTC.

The V call is TRBV10-3, the J call TRBJ2-2; TRBD1 agrees at 10 bases. Unmatched junction bases numbered 7, after V lost 10 bases and J lost 2 bases. The germline gives CDR1 ENHRY, CDR2 SYGVKD. This CDR3 has 15 residues. The CDR3 nucleotides read TGTGCCACTAGACCGACAGGGGGCAACACCGGGGAGCTGTTTTTT. This gives the protein CATRPTGGNTGELFF.